The subject of this entry is one T cell receptor (beta chain). The sample has other DNA sequences that encode this CDR3 too. The sample is drawn from a study of blood T cell repertoires in COVID-19. Study information: The United States, Italy and Spain provided the acute and convalescent COVID-19 samples. PBMCs, B-cell-depleted T cells, or T cells were the source of the cDNA or gDNA that made up the material.

Study processing details: Reference gene primer amplification yielded estimated nucleated cell counts. Clones were sequenced by immunoSEQ multiplex PCR, and TCRdb holds only the in-frame ones, with some missing. From that table come the V and J calls and clone size; the DNA was used to work out D and trimming. The table lists around 190,000 clones, about 81% of them singletons. Seattle researchers signed up patients amid active infection and tracked them longitudinally. Germline loops: CDR1 MNHEY, CDR2 SVGEGT. V lost 5 bases and J lost 3; bases outside the gene matches: 6. The CDR3 is 15 residues long.

The source of this sequence is a woman between 55 and 75 years old with COVID-19, enrolled during active disease. V and J are TRBV6-2 or TRBV6-3 and TRBJ1-2; 10 positions match TRBD1. Sequenced sample: peripheral blood. CDR3 region: CASSLGTGDYYGYTF. The CDR3 DNA follows: TGTGCCAGCAGTCTCGGGACAGGGGATTACTATGGCTACACCTTC.